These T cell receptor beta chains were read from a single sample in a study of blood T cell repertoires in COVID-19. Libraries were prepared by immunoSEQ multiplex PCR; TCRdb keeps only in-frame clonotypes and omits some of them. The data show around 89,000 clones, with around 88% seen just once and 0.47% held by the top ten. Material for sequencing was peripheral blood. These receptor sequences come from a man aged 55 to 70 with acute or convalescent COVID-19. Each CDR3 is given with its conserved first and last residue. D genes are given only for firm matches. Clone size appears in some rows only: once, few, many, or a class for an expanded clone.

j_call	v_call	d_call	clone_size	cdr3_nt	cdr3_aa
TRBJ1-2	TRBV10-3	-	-	TGTGCCATCAGTTTACAGGGAGACTATGGCTACACCTTC	CAISLQGDYGYTF
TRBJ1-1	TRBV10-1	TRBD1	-	TGCGCCAGCAGCCCCGGACAGGTGTACACTGAAGCTTTCTTT	CASSPGQVYTEAFF
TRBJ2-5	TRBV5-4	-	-	TGTGCCAGCAGCTTGGGAGGGTTTGAGACCCAGTACTTC	CASSLGGFETQYF
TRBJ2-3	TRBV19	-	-	TGTGCCAGTAGCAGACTGGGGGGATTGACAGATACGCAGTATTTT	CASSRLGGLTDTQYF
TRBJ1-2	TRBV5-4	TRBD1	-	TGTGCCAGCAGCTTGGTAGGGGGCGCTGGCTACACCTTC	CASSLVGGAGYTF
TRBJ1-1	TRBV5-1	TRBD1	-	TGCGCCAGCAGCATCACCGGGACAGGGGGCCTTGAAGCCTTCTTT	CASSITGTGGLEAFF
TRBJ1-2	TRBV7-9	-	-	TGTGCCAGCAGTCCGAGTTACAGGGACGGCTACACCTTC	CASSPSYRDGYTF
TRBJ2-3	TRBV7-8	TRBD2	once	TGTGCCAGCAGCCCGACCCCCGCGGGAGGAAGAAGTAGCACAGATACGCAGTATTTT	CASSPTPAGGRSSTDTQYF
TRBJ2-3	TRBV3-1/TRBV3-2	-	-	TGTGCCAGCAGCGACTCACCTAGCACAGATACGCAGTATTTT	CASSDSPSTDTQYF
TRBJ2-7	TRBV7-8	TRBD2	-	TGTGCCAGCAGCGACCCAAACGTGGCGGGAGTCTCCCACGAGCAGTACTTC	CASSDPNVAGVSHEQYF
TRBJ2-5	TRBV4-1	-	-	TGCGCCAGCAGCCAAGACAGGGCTGTCGGGACCCAGTACTTC	CASSQDRAVGTQYF
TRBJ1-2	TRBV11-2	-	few	TGTGCCAGCAGCTTAGAGGTTCGGGGGTTCGGCTACACCTTC	CASSLEVRGFGYTF
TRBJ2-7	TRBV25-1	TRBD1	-	TGTGCCAGCACCAGGACAGGGGACTACGAGCAGTACTTC	CASTRTGDYEQYF
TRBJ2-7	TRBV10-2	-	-	TGCGCCAGCAGTGAGTACAGAGCCTACGAGCAGTACTTC	CASSEYRAYEQYF
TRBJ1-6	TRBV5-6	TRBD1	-	TGTGCCAGCAGCCGGCAACAGGGGGCGCATTCACCCCTCCACTTT	CASSRQQGAHSPLHF
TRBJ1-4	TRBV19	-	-	TGTGCCAGTAGGATCCGGGGAGTAAATGAAAAACTGTTTTTT	CASRIRGVNEKLFF
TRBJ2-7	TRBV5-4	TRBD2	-	TGTGCCAGCAGCTCGGATAGCGGGCTCTCCTACGAGCAGTACTTC	CASSSDSGLSYEQYF
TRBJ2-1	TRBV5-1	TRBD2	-	TGCGCCAGCAGCACGACTAGCGGGGGGGCAACTGAGCAGTTCTTC	CASSTTSGGATEQFF
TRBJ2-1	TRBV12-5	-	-	TGTGCTAGTGCCTCCGGGCGGGAAGACAATGAGCAGTTCTTC	CASASGREDNEQFF
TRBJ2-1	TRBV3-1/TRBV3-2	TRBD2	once	TGTGCCAGCAGTCTGGGACTAGCGGACCACAATGAGCAGTTCTTC	CASSLGLADHNEQFF
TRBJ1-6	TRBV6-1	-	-	TGTGCCAGCAGTGAAGGGTGGAGCTCCTATAATTCACCCCTCCACTTT	CASSEGWSSYNSPLHF
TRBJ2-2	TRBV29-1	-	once	TGCAGCGTTGGGCGAGGGTTCGACGCCGGGGAGCTGTTTTTT	CSVGRGFDAGELFF
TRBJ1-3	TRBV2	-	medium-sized	TGTGCCAGCAACACGAAGGGGGTGGCTGGAAACACCATATATTTT	CASNTKGVAGNTIYF
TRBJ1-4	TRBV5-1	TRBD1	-	TGCGCCAGCAGCTACGGGACAGATAATGAAAAACTGTTTTTT	CASSYGTDNEKLFF
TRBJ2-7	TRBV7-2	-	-	TGTGCCAGCAGCTTAGCGCGGGGCGAAACCTACGAGCAGTACTTC	CASSLARGETYEQYF
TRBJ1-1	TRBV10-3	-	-	TGTGCCACCCTAGAGGGCACGAACGGTGAAGCTTTCTTT	CATLEGTNGEAFF
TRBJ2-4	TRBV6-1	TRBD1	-	TGTGCCAGCAGTGGCACCGGGACAGGGGGCTTTATGGCCAAAAACATTCAGTACTTC	CASSGTGTGGFMAKNIQYF
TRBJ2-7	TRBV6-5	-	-	TGTGCCAGCAAGGGAGAGGTTGACTCCTACGAGCAGTACTTC	CASKGEVDSYEQYF
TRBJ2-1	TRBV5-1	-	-	TGCGCCAACAGCTTGCTGGACAGCGAAAACAATGAGCAGTTCTTC	CANSLLDSENNEQFF
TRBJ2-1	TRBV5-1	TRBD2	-	TGCGCCAGCAGCCACAGGACTAGCGGGAGTGGCTACAATGAGCAGTTCTTC	CASSHRTSGSGYNEQFF
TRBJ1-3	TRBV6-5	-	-	TGTGCCAGCAGCCGTAACTCTGGAAACACCATATATTTT	CASSRNSGNTIYF
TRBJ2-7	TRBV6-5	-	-	TGTGCCCGCAAAAGGTCCACAGTCACCTACGAGCAGTACTTC	CARKRSTVTYEQYF
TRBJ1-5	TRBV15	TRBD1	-	TGTGCCACCAGCGCCCGCAACAGGGGGGCTTCTCAGCCCCAGCATTTT	CATSARNRGASQPQHF
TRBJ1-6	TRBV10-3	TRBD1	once	TGTGCCATCAGTGAGTCCCGGGGACAGGGAAGTTCACCCCTCCACTTT	CAISESRGQGSSPLHF
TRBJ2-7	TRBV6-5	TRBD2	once	TGTGCCAGCAGTTACGGACTAGCGGGAACCTACGAGCAGTACTTC	CASSYGLAGTYEQYF
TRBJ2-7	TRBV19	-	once	TGTGCCAGTAGTATTGGAGTAGATTACGAGCAGTACTTC	CASSIGVDYEQYF
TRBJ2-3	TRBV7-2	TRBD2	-	TGTGCCAGCAGCTTCCTTAGCGGGAGAAGCACAGATACGCAGTATTTT	CASSFLSGRSTDTQYF